The 27 T cell receptor beta chains below all came from one sample that was sequenced in a study of cytomegalovirus exposure and HLA in healthy donors. PCR used 60 Vbeta primers and 13 Jbeta primers. Data came from immunoSEQ multiplex PCR; TCRdb stores just in-frame clones and leaves some out. The data contain under 70,000 clones, 65% to 70% of them singletons. The material sequenced was PBMCs. Source of these receptors: a woman in her 30s in good health and CMV-seronegative.

The chain recombines TRBV28 with TRBJ1-3; D is ambiguous. CDR3 length: 13 amino acids. CDR1 is MDHEN and CDR2 is SYDVKM in the germline V gene. Deletions cut 7 bases from V and 2 bases from J, with 9 bases between. The CDR3 is CASKESPGNTIYF. The DNA of the CDR3 is TGTGCCAGCAAGGAGAGTCCTGGAAACACCATATATTTT.

CDR3 loop: CASSSSSWNTEAFF. The CDR3 region has the DNA TGTGCCAGCAGCTCGTCGAGTTGGAACACTGAAGCTTTCTTT. The chain employs TRBV13 and TRBJ1-1, with D hard to call. This CDR3 is built from 14 residues. The ends were cut back, 4 bases at V and 1 base at J, with 10 bases in the middle. Germline V CDR1 and CDR2: PRHDT, FYEKMQ (reference sequence).

This clone was seen only a few times. J is TRBJ1-2 and V is TRBV5-6, with TRBD1 identical over 9 bases. This CDR3 comprises 16 residues. Germline CDR1 is SGHDT and CDR2 is YYEEEE. The junction had 13 bases not matched to a gene; V was cut back by 3 bases and J by 7 bases. The CDR3 coding sequence is TGTGCCAGCAGCTATGGGACAGGGTCCCTGGTGAGTGGCTACACCTTC. It yields the protein CASSYGTGSLVSGYTF.

This chain connects TRBV10-3 to TRBJ2-2; D unclear. The V gene lost 8 bases and the J gene lost 1 base, with 8 bases spanning the gap. The CDR3 has 13 residues. Germline CDR1 and CDR2: ENHRY and SYGVKD. In nucleotides, the CDR3 is TGTGCCATCGGTCCAGGGAACACCGGGGAGCTGTTTTTT. It yields the protein CAIGPGNTGELFF.

This chain links TRBV15 with TRBJ1-6; D remains unclear. Germline assignment: CDR1 LNHNV and CDR2 YYDKDF (reference sequence). The CDR3 is made up of 14 amino acids. V lost 1 base to trimming and J lost 7 bases, with 8 bases between them. As DNA, the CDR3 is TGTGCCACCAGCAGAGTCGACGGGAATTCACCCCTCCACTTT. It yields the protein CATSRVDGNSPLHF.

The genes are TRBV6-1 and TRBJ2-3, with unresolved D. The germline CDR1 and CDR2 sequences are MNHNS and SASEGT. The CDR3 spans 13 residues. V was clipped by 5 bases and J by 0 bases, with 6 bases between them. The CDR3 protein is CASSLQSTDTQYF. CDR3 nucleotides: TGTGCCAGCAGTTTGCAGAGCACAGATACGCAGTATTTT.

V and J are TRBV5-1 and TRBJ1-3; TRBD1 matches 9 bases. This CDR3 comprises 13 residues. Germline assignment: CDR1 SGHRS and CDR2 YFSETQ. Unmatched junction bases numbered 0, after V lost 5 bases and J lost 3 bases. The chain's CDR3 is CASRGQGGNTIYF. CDR3 in DNA: TGCGCCAGCAGGGGACAGGGTGGAAACACCATATATTTT.

This clone was counted between two and nine times. The gene calls are TRBV11-3 and TRBJ2-7; a weak D match, TRBD1 (5 bases). In germline, CDR1 is SGHNT, CDR2 YENEEA. CDR3 length equals 15 residues. The V end was cut by 1 base, the J end by 1 base, with 11 bases between. The CDR3 region is CASSLGLGASYEQYF. The CDR3 bases are TGTGCCAGCAGCTTAGGGTTAGGGGCGTCCTACGAGCAGTACTTC.

This sequence joins TRBV10-1 and TRBJ2-1; 11 nucleotides line up with TRBD1. The CDR3 consists of 17 residues. The V gene end was trimmed by 3 bases and the J gene end by 4 bases; junction bases not matched to a gene: 8. Germline V gene data show CDR1 as WNHNN and CDR2 as SYGVQD (reference sequence). CDR3 coding DNA: TGCGCCAGCAGTGACCAGCCGGGACAGGGGGTTTACAATGAGCAGTTCTTC. Its translation is CASSDQPGQGVYNEQFF.

The chain joins TRBV11-3 to TRBJ2-2; possibly TRBD2 for D (7 bases). Germline V gene lookup returns CDR1 SGHNT and CDR2 YENEEA. V dropped 3 bases and J dropped 2 bases, with 10 bases sitting between them. The CDR3 consists of 15 residues. The CDR3 spells CASSFGGGNTGELFF. The CDR3 DNA reads as TGTGCCAGCAGCTTCGGCGGGGGCAACACCGGGGAGCTGTTTTTT.

The chain uses TRBV27 and TRBJ2-5; D might be TRBD2 (7 bases). The CDR3 spans 14 residues. Trimming removed 4 bases from V and 5 bases from J, with 14 bases in between. Per germline, CDR1 MNHEY and CDR2 SMNVEV (reference sequence). The CDR3: CASSYRGAWETQYF. CDR3 coding DNA: TGTGCCAGCAGTTACCGGGGGGCCTGGGAGACCCAGTACTTC.

By share of the sample, this clone is medium-sized. V gene TRBV4-1 combines with J gene TRBJ1-5; tentative D call: TRBD1 (6 bases). V was shortened by 4 bases and J by 9 bases, with 13 bases between the two germline ends. Germline V gene sequence: CDR1 MGHRA, CDR2 YSYEKL. This CDR3 region has 13 residues. The CDR3 DNA sequence: TGCGCCAGCAGCCGAGGGGGTTCGGGGCCCCAGCATTTT. This encodes CASSRGGSGPQHF.

This rearrangement joins TRBV11-1 to TRBJ2-3; D gene uncertain. V dropped 5 bases and J dropped 2 bases, with 8 bases sitting between them. Germline V CDR1 and CDR2: SGHAT, FQDESV (reference sequence). The CDR3 runs to 13 residues. The chain's CDR3 is CASSPPVTDTQYF. In DNA, the CDR3 is TGTGCCAGCAGCCCCCCAGTCACAGATACGCAGTATTTT.

This clone was detected a few times. The chain joins TRBV2 to TRBJ2-3, with 13 bases aligning to TRBD2. Germline V lookup: CDR1 SNHLY, CDR2 FYNNEI. The ends lost 6 bases at V and 2 bases at J; junction bases unmatched: 8. CDR3 size: 17 residues. Written as DNA, the CDR3 is TGTGCCAGCAGCCGCCGGACTAGCGGGAGCCTCACAGATACGCAGTATTTT. Residues: CASSRRTSGSLTDTQYF. Full variable domain (remainder filled in from reference TRBV2 and TRBJ2-3): EPEVTQTPSHQVTQMGQEVILRCVPISNHLYFYWYRQILGQKVEFLVSFYNNEISEKSEIFDDQFSVERPDGSNFTLKIRSTKLEDSAMYFCASSRRTSGSLTDTQYFGPGTRLTVL.

The V and J genes are TRBV5-1 and TRBJ2-5, with 10 bases fitting TRBD2. V lost 1 base to trimming and J lost 4 bases; unmatched junction nucleotides: 10. Germline CDR1 is SGHRS and CDR2 is YFSETQ. CDR3 length: 17 amino acids. In DNA, the CDR3 is TGCGCCAGCAGCTTGCAGCGGGGGGGCATACTGGGAGAGACCCAGTACTTC. Translating gives CASSLQRGGILGETQYF.

The genes are TRBV27 and TRBJ2-5, with D possibly being TRBD2 (5 bases). CDR3 length: 14 amino acids. The V end was cut by 4 bases, the J end by 9 bases, with 18 bases between. CDR1 is MNHEY, CDR2 SMNVEV, per germline (reference sequence). CDR3 protein: CASSWTPVSEAQYF. CDR3 sequence (DNA): TGTGCCAGCAGTTGGACGCCCGTTTCGGAGGCCCAGTACTTC.

A few counts support this clone. The gene calls are TRBV18 and TRBJ2-7; 8 bases agree with TRBD2. J gave up 0 bases and V 3 bases, and 1 base lay outside the gene matches. CDR1 KGHSH and CDR2 LQKENI come from the germline V gene. The CDR3 runs 14 residues. Here the CDR3 DNA reads TGTGCCAGCTCACCGAGCGGGAGCTCCTACGAGCAGTACTTC. Translating it yields CASSPSGSSYEQYF.

This rearrangement joins TRBV5-1 to TRBJ1-2; a weak D match, TRBD1 (6 bases). The CDR3 extends over 12 amino acids. CDR1 is SGHRS, CDR2 YFSETQ, per germline. V lost 4 bases and J lost 5, with 9 bases in between. CDR3 protein: CASSPQGYGYTF. CDR3 DNA: TGCGCCAGCAGCCCACAGGGATATGGCTACACCTTC.

In this sample, this clone turned up a few times. This chain connects TRBV30 to TRBJ1-2; 8 bases are shared with TRBD1. The length of the CDR3 is 15 residues. CDR1 is GTSNPN and CDR2 is SVGIG in the germline V gene (reference sequence). V lost 3 bases and J lost 5; bases outside the gene matches: 11. The CDR3 sequence is CAWRSLGQGKYGYTF. As DNA, the CDR3 is TGTGCCTGGAGAAGCCTTGGACAGGGTAAATATGGCTACACCTTC.

The CDR3 reads CASTLPGGVTEAFF. The DNA of the CDR3 is TGTGCCAGCACACTTCCCGGGGGGGTCACTGAAGCTTTCTTT. V and J are TRBV5-4 and TRBJ1-1, with D tentatively TRBD1 (5 bases). The CDR3 loop spans 14 amino acids. V was trimmed by 6 bases and J by 4 bases, leaving 16 bases between them. Germline loops: CDR1 SGHNT, CDR2 YYREEE (reference sequence).

V is TRBV6-5 and J is TRBJ1-2; D may be TRBD1 (5 bases). CDR3 length: 15 residues. Germline V gives CDR1 MNHEY, CDR2 SVGAGI. V lost 2 bases and J 2 bases, leaving 12 bases between the germline ends. CDR3 in amino acids: CASSYGQSRNYGYTF. The CDR3, as DNA: TGTGCCAGCAGTTACGGACAAAGTCGAAACTATGGCTACACCTTC.

This clone has only a few counts. V and J are TRBV13 and TRBJ2-2; D may be TRBD2 (6 bases). CDR1 PRHDT and CDR2 FYEKMQ come from the germline V gene (reference sequence). The CDR3 spans 14 residues. V lost 4 bases and J 5 bases, leaving 11 bases between the germline ends. CDR3 nucleotides: TGTGCCAGCAGCTCGTGGCGGGAAACCGGGGAGCTGTTTTTT. It encodes CASSSWRETGELFF.

CDR3 sequence: CASSPGLAGAYNEQFF. Here the CDR3 DNA reads TGTGCCAGCTCACCAGGACTAGCGGGGGCCTACAATGAGCAGTTCTTC. The chain joins TRBV18 to TRBJ2-1, with 13 bases identical to TRBD2. Germline V gene data show CDR1 as KGHSH and CDR2 as LQKENI. V lost 2 bases and J lost 2; bases outside the gene matches: 0. The CDR3 sequence is 16 residues long.

The table lists this clone with a count of one. The gene calls are TRBV4-3 and TRBJ2-3; D uncertain. CDR3 length: 12 residues. V was pared by 5 bases and J by 6 bases, with 9 bases between. Germline CDR1 LGHNA, CDR2 YSLEER. The CDR3 DNA follows: TGCGCCAGCAGCGATCACTCGGATACGCAGTATTTT. Translation: CASSDHSDTQYF.

In this sample, this clone is medium-sized. The chain combines TRBV5-1 with TRBJ1-5; 8 positions match TRBD1. The V segment lost 4 bases and the J segment 7 bases; nucleotides outside the gene matches: 13. The CDR3 has 16 residues. The V gene's germline CDR1 is SGHRS and CDR2 YFSETQ. The CDR3 DNA reads as TGCGCCAGCAGCCCGACAGGGGATCCCTCGAGCCAGCCCCAGCATTTT. This codes for CASSPTGDPSSQPQHF.

The chain is built from TRBV30 and TRBJ1-2; D not resolved. V lost 0 bases and J lost 8, with 13 bases in between. The CDR3 sequence is 13 residues long. Germline values: CDR1 GTSNPN, CDR2 SVGIG (reference sequence). The CDR3 DNA sequence: TGTGCCTGGAGTGTAATCTTGGCGGGAGGCTACACCTTC. Translated: CAWSVILAGGYTF. Using reference TRBV30 and TRBJ1-2 for the parts outside the CDR3, the full variable domain is SQTIHQWPATLVQPVGSPLSLECTVEGTSNPNLYWYRQAAGRGLQLLFYSVGIGQISSEVPQNLSASRPQDRQFILSSKKLLLSDSGFYLCAWSVILAGGYTFGSGTRLTVV.

The gene calls are TRBV10-3 and TRBJ1-1, with a possible D match to TRBD1 (6 bases). Trimming removed 8 bases from V and 1 base from J, with 11 bases in between. From germline, CDR1 is ENHRY and CDR2 SYGVKD. The CDR3 runs 13 residues. The CDR3 DNA is TGTGCCATCGGTCAGGGGCGGAACACTGAAGCTTTCTTT. Translated, it gives CAIGQGRNTEAFF.